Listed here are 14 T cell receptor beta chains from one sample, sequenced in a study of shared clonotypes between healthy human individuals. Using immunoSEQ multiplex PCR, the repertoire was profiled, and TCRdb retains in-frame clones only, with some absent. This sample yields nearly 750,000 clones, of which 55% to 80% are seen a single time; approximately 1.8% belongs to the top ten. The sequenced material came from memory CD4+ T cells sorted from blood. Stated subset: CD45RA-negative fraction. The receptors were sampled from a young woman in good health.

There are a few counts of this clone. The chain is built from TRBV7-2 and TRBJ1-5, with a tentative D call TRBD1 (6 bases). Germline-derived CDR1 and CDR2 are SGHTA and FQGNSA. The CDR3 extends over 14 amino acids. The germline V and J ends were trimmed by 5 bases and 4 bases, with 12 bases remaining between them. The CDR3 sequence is CASSLNRVNQPQHF. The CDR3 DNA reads TGTGCCAGCAGCCTAAACAGGGTTAATCAGCCCCAGCATTTT.

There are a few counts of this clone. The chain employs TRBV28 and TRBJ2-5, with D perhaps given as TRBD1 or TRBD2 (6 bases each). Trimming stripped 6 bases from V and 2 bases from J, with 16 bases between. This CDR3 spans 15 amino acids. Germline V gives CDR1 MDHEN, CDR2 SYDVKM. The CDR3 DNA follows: TGTGCCAGCAGCCAAGGGGGGCGGTTGCAAGAGACCCAGTACTTC. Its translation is CASSQGGRLQETQYF.

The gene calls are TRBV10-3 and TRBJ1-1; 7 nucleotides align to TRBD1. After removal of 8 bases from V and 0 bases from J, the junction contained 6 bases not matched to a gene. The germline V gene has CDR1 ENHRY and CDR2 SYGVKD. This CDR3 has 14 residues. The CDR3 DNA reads TGTGCCATCCGGACAGGCGATATGAACACTGAAGCTTTCTTT. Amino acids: CAIRTGDMNTEAFF.

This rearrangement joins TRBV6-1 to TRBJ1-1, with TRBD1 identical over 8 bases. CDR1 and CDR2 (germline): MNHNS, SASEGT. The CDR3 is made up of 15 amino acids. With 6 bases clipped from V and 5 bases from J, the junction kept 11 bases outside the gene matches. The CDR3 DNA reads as TGTGCCAGCAGACCCCGTCGGACAGGGCTAACTGAAGCTTTCTTT. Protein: CASRPRRTGLTEAFF.

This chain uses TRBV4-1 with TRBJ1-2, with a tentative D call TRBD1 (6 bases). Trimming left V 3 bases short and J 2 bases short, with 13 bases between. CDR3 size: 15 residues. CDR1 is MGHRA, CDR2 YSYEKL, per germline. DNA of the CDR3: TGCGCCAGCAGCCATTTCGGGGGGGCCAACTATGGCTACACCTTC. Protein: CASSHFGGANYGYTF.

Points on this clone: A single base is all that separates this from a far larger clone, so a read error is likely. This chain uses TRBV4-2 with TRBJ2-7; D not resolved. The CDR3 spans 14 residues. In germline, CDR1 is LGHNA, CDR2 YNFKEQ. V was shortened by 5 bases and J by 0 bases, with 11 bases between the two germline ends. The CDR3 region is CASSELTNSYEQYF. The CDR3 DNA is TGTGCCAGCAGCGAACTAACGAACTCCTACGAGCAGTACTTC.

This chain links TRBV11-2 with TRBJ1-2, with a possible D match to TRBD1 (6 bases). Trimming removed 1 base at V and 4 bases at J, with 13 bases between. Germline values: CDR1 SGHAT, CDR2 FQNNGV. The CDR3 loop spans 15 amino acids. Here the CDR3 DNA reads TGTGCCAGCAGCTTAGGGTGGGGGCAGAGCTATGGCTACACCTTC. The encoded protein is CASSLGWGQSYGYTF.

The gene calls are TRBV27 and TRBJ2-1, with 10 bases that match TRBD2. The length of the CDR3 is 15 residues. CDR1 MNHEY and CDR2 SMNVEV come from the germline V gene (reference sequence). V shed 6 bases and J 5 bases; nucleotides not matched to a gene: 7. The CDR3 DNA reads TGTGCCAGCAGACGAAGCGGGGGGGATCACAATGAGCAGTTCTTC. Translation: CASRRSGGDHNEQFF.

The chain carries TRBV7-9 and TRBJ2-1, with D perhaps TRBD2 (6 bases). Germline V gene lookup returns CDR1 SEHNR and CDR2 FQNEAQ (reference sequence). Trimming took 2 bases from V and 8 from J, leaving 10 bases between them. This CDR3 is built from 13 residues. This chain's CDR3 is CASSLWEDDEQFF. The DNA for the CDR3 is TGTGCCAGCAGCTTATGGGAGGATGATGAGCAGTTCTTC. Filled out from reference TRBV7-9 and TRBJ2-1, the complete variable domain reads DTGVSQNPRHKITKRGQNVTFRCDPISEHNRLYWYRQTLGQGPEFLTYFQNEAQLEKSRLLSDRFSAERPKGSFSTLEIQRTEQGDSAMYLCASSLWEDDEQFFGPGTRLTVL.

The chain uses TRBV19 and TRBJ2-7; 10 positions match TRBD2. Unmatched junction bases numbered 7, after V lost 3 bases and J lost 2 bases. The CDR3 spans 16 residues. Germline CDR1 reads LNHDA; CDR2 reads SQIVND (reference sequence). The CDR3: CASSMASGSRTYEQYF. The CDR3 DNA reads TGTGCCAGTAGTATGGCTAGCGGGAGCAGAACCTACGAGCAGTACTTC.

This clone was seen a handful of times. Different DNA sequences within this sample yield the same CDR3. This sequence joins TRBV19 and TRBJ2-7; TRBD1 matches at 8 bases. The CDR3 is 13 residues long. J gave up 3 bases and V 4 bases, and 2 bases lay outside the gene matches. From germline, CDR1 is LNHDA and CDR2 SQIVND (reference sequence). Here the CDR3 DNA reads TGTGCCAGTAGTAAAGGACAGGGCTACGAGCAGTACTTC. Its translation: CASSKGQGYEQYF.

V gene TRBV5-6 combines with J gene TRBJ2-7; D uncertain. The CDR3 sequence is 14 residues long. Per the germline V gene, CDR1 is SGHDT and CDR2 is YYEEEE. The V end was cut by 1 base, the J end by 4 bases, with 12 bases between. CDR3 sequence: CASSLMGFGYEQYF. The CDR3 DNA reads TGTGCCAGCAGCTTGATGGGCTTTGGGTACGAGCAGTACTTC.

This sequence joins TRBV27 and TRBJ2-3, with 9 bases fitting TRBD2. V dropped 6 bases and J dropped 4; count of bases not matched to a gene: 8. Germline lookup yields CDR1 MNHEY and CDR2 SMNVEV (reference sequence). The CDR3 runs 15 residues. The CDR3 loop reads CASSHKVAGADTQYF. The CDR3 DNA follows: TGTGCCAGCAGCCATAAGGTAGCGGGAGCAGATACGCAGTATTTT.

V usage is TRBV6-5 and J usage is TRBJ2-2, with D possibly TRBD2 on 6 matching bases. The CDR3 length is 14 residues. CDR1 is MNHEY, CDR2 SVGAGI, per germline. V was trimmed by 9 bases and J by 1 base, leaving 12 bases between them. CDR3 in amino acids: CASARRGNTGELFF. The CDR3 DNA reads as TGTGCCAGTGCGCGGAGGGGGAACACCGGGGAGCTGTTTTTT.